This TCR beta chain is from a study of blood T cell repertoires in COVID-19. The wider study: T cells, B-cell-depleted T cells, or PBMCs provided the cDNA or gDNA that served as material.

V was cut by 5 bases and J by 6 bases, with 24 bases left in between. This CDR3 is 17 amino acids long. Looked up from germline, CDR1 is SGHAT and CDR2 is FQNNGV. The data were produced by immunoSEQ multiplex PCR, yet TCRdb's version contains in-frame clones alone and is incomplete. Among fewer than 120,000 clones listed, about 75% were seen once. The chain is built from TRBV11-2 and TRBJ2-3, with a weak D call TRBD2 (5 bases). The TCR comes from a woman older than 75 with active or convalescent COVID-19. The source material was peripheral blood. CDR3 nucleotide sequence: TGTGCCAGCAGCCCGGGATGGGAGTTGGGGTCTTACGATACGCAGTATTTT. Translated, it gives CASSPGWELGSYDTQYF.